The sequence of this TCR beta chain was determined in a study of PD-L1 blockade in urothelial cancer. For the study at large: Atezolizumab, begun by patients in the mid-2010s, was given at 1,200 mg intravenously every 3 weeks. Male sex and bladder-origin urothelial cancer characterized about 90% of the roughly 30 patients. Blood yielded a median of around 150,000 T cells per sample. Treatment start was followed by blood analysis at 3 weeks (second dose) and again at 6 weeks.

This clone has just a few counts. The protocol was immunoSEQ multiplex PCR, while the TCRdb copy is restricted to in-frame clones and leaves out a portion. Among approximately 24,000 clones listed, approximately 86% were seen once. The source was PBMCs, collected around atezolizumab (anti-PD-L1) treatment. The sequence derives from a man between 60 and 75 years old with urothelial cancer.

The CDR3 spells CASSLSAYNEQFF. CDR3 in DNA: TGTGCCAGCAGCTTATCAGCGTACAATGAGCAGTTCTTC. The gene calls are TRBV7-3 and TRBJ2-1, with D uncertain. The CDR3 extends over 13 amino acids. Germline V CDR1 and CDR2: SGHTA, FQGTGA. V lost 2 bases and J 4 bases, leaving 6 bases between the germline ends.